The 28 T cell receptor beta chains below all came from one sample that was sequenced in a study of blood T cell repertoires in COVID-19. Assay used: immunoSEQ multiplex PCR; TCRdb lists only in-frame clones, some missing. Of about 130,000 clones in the sample, 60% to 75% were seen once. Sequenced sample: peripheral blood. The receptor set was obtained from a woman in her seventies with acute or convalescent COVID-19.

This chain joins TRBV27 and TRBJ2-1; 8 nucleotides agree with TRBD1. CDR3 size: 15 residues. Trimming cost V 4 bases and J 3 bases; bases outside gene matches: 5. Looked up from germline, CDR1 is MNHEY and CDR2 is SMNVEV (reference sequence). The CDR3 is CASSSGQAFYNEQFF. CDR3 nucleotide sequence: TGTGCCAGCAGTTCGGGACAGGCCTTCTACAATGAGCAGTTCTTC.

J is TRBJ2-7 and V is TRBV20-1; 7 nucleotides match TRBD1. The trim removed 6 bases at V and 5 bases at J, leaving 4 bases unmatched. The length of the CDR3 is 11 residues. From germline, CDR1 is DFQATT and CDR2 SNEGSKA (reference sequence). Here the CDR3 DNA reads TGCAGTGCACGACAGGGAGACGAGCAGTACTTC. This encodes CSARQGDEQYF.

The rearrangement links TRBV10-3 to TRBJ2-7; maybe TRBD1 (6 bases). Germline values: CDR1 ENHRY, CDR2 SYGVKD. The CDR3 length is 11 residues. V lost 7 bases to trimming and J lost 3 bases, with 7 bases between them. CDR3 sequence reads: CAIKDSYEQYF. In DNA, the CDR3 is TGTGCCATCAAGGACAGCTACGAGCAGTACTTC.

This chain connects TRBV6-6 to TRBJ2-6; D is unclear. Trimming left V 5 bases short and J 1 base short, with 9 bases between. CDR1 is MNHNY and CDR2 is SVGAGI in the germline V gene (reference sequence). CDR3 length equals 15 residues. This CDR3 is CASSPAVSGANVLTF. DNA for the CDR3: TGTGCCAGCAGTCCTGCAGTTTCTGGGGCCAACGTCCTGACTTTC.

The CDR3 here is CASSLGVERRRAQYF. CDR3 in DNA: TGTGCCAGCAGCTTAGGGGTAGAGAGAAGGAGGGCCCAGTACTTC. J is TRBJ2-5 and V is TRBV7-8; D perhaps matches TRBD2 (6 bases). Looked up from germline, CDR1 is SGHVS and CDR2 is FQNEAQ. Trimming cost V 1 base and J 9 bases, with 18 bases left between them. The CDR3 has 15 residues. The variable domain in full, completed from reference TRBV7-8 and TRBJ2-5, reads GAGVSQSPRYKVAKRGQDVALRCDPISGHVSLFWYQQALGQGPEFLTYFQNEAQLDKSGLPSDRFFAERPEGSVSTLKIQRTQQEDSAVYLCASSLGVERRRAQYFGPGTRLLVL.

The genes are TRBV5-6 and TRBJ2-1, with D possibly TRBD1 on 6 matching bases. The CDR3 consists of 13 residues. V shed 1 base and J shed 8 bases, with 10 bases lying between them. CDR1 is SGHDT, CDR2 YYEEEE, per germline. CDR3: CASSLIQGDEQFF. The CDR3 region has the DNA TGTGCCAGCAGCTTGATACAGGGTGATGAGCAGTTCTTC.

This clone has just a few counts. The chain joins TRBV28 to TRBJ1-2, with D unclear. Germline V lookup: CDR1 MDHEN, CDR2 SYDVKM. The CDR3 contains 11 residues. Deletions cut 5 bases from V and 7 bases from J, with 8 bases between. DNA of the CDR3: TGTGCCAGCAGTGTAGAGGGTGGCTACACCTTC. Protein: CASSVEGGYTF.

The chain links TRBV7-2 to TRBJ1-2, with 11 bases matching TRBD1. The CDR3 covers 16 residues. Germline V CDR1 and CDR2: SGHTA, FQGNSA. J lost 4 bases, V lost 4 bases, and 8 bases had no gene match. The CDR3 loop reads CASSYPAGTGGYGYTF. In nucleotides, the CDR3 is TGTGCCAGCAGCTATCCTGCCGGGACAGGGGGCTATGGCTACACCTTC.

The chain joins TRBV4-3 to TRBJ2-2; 9 bases map to TRBD1. The germline gives CDR1 LGHNA, CDR2 YSLEER. Unmatched junction bases numbered 9, after V lost 0 bases and J lost 4 bases. The CDR3 contains 18 residues. CDR3 nucleotide sequence: TGCGCCAGCAGCCAAGATATTGTTGACAGGGGGATCACCGGGGAGCTGTTTTTT. Amino acids: CASSQDIVDRGITGELFF.

The chain recombines TRBV6-5 with TRBJ2-2, with 11 bases lining up with TRBD2. CDR1 is MNHEY and CDR2 is SVGAGI in the germline V gene. Trimming took 6 bases from V and 4 from J; bases not matched to a gene: 4. The CDR3 has 15 amino acids. The DNA of the CDR3 is TGTGCCAGCAGGATAGCGGGAGGGAGCACCGGGGAGCTGTTTTTT. It translates to CASRIAGGSTGELFF.

The genes are TRBV5-1 and TRBJ2-1; D possibly corresponds to TRBD2 (6 bases). The germline V gene has CDR1 SGHRS and CDR2 YFSETQ. Deletions cut 3 bases from V and 2 bases from J, with 9 bases between. The CDR3 has 14 amino acids. This CDR3 reads CASSSGEAYNEQFF. CDR3 sequence (DNA): TGCGCCAGCAGCTCCGGGGAGGCCTACAATGAGCAGTTCTTC.

This clone was detected only once. The rearrangement joins TRBV5-7 to TRBJ1-1, with D maybe TRBD1 (5 bases). TRBV5-7 is marked as an open reading frame, function uncertain. Trimming stripped 1 base from V and 0 bases from J, with 7 bases between. The CDR3 totals 14 residues. The CDR3 here is CASSLTGMNTEAFF. CDR3 in DNA: TGTGCCAGCAGCTTGACAGGCATGAACACTGAAGCTTTCTTT.

This clone was observed once. The rearrangement links TRBV4-1 to TRBJ1-5, with 8 bases matching TRBD1. Germline trimming cut 1 base from V and 0 bases from J; bases unmatched to any gene: 2. The length of the CDR3 is 16 residues. Germline assignment: CDR1 MGHRA and CDR2 YSYEKL. The CDR3 reads CASSQVGQGSNQPQHF. CDR3 in DNA: TGCGCCAGCAGCCAAGTCGGACAGGGTAGCAATCAGCCCCAGCATTTT.

The chain is built from TRBV11-2 and TRBJ1-6; perhaps TRBD1 as D (6 bases). The germline V and J ends were trimmed by 3 bases and 10 bases, with 16 bases remaining between them. The CDR3 is 15 residues long. Germline values: CDR1 SGHAT, CDR2 FQNNGV. The CDR3 loop reads CASSFVQGNGSPLHF. In DNA, the CDR3 is TGTGCCAGCAGCTTCGTACAGGGTAATGGCTCACCCCTCCACTTT.

The V gene is TRBV5-1, the J gene TRBJ2-2; weak D call: TRBD1 (6 bases). The ends were cut back, 4 bases at V and 4 bases at J, with 20 bases in the middle. The CDR3 is made up of 17 amino acids. Germline CDR1 is SGHRS and CDR2 is YFSETQ. DNA of the CDR3: TGCGCCAGCAGCAAACGAAGCACCAGGGGAAGCACCGGGGAGCTGTTTTTT. As protein: CASSKRSTRGSTGELFF.

V usage is TRBV20-1 and J usage is TRBJ2-1; 12 bases are a match to TRBD2. Germline-derived CDR1 and CDR2 are DFQATT and SNEGSKA (reference sequence). V was clipped by 3 bases and J by 7 bases; unmatched bases: 7. The CDR3 spans 15 residues. CDR3 amino acids: CSASRLAGEGNEQFF. CDR3 coding DNA: TGCAGTGCTAGTAGACTAGCGGGAGAGGGAAATGAGCAGTTCTTC.

The genes are TRBV7-9 and TRBJ1-4; no reliable D call. CDR3 size: 16 residues. Germline CDR1 reads SEHNR; CDR2 reads FQNEAQ (reference sequence). V lost 1 base and J lost 0, with 9 bases in between. The CDR3 region is CASSLGGFATNEKLFF. CDR3 sequence (DNA): TGTGCCAGCAGCTTAGGAGGATTTGCAACTAATGAAAAACTGTTTTTT.

In regard to this clone: A much larger clone differs by one base, so this may be a read error. The same CDR3 can be traced to other DNA sequences in this sample. This chain uses TRBV11-2 with TRBJ1-3, with D maybe TRBD1 (5 bases). This CDR3 has 14 residues. Looked up from germline, CDR1 is SGHAT and CDR2 is FQNNGV. Trimming took off 2 bases at V and 1 base at J, with 6 bases between the two ends. This CDR3 is CASSLQGSGNTIYF. CDR3 DNA sequence: TGTGCCAGCAGCTTACAGGGTTCTGGAAACACCATATATTTT.

The table lists this clone with a few counts. J is TRBJ2-1 and V is TRBV28, with D tentatively TRBD2 (5 bases). Germline CDR1 and CDR2: MDHEN and SYDVKM. V lost 3 bases and J lost 6, with 15 bases in between. The CDR3 contains 15 residues. The CDR3 DNA follows: TGTGCCAGCAGTTTGGCAGCGGTGGGTTCCAATGAGCAGTTCTTC. It specifies CASSLAAVGSNEQFF.

The chain couples TRBV14 to TRBJ2-1; a weak D match, TRBD1 (6 bases). Trimming stripped 2 bases from V and 3 bases from J, with 11 bases between. The CDR3 totals 15 residues. CDR1 is SGHDN and CDR2 is FVKESK in the germline V gene. The CDR3 sequence: CASSQLRQVYNEQFF. In nucleotides, the CDR3 is TGTGCCAGCAGCCAACTTCGACAGGTCTACAATGAGCAGTTCTTC.

The rearrangement uses TRBV5-6 and TRBJ2-5, with a possible D match to TRBD1 (6 bases). This CDR3 region has 14 residues. Per the germline V gene, CDR1 is SGHDT and CDR2 is YYEEEE. Between the trimmed V and J ends, which lost 4 bases and 2 bases, there was a span of 12 bases. The CDR3 DNA is TGTGCCAGCAGCCCGGACAGTATACAAGAGACCCAGTACTTC. It is translated as CASSPDSIQETQYF.

The chain has TRBV5-6 and TRBJ2-3; TRBD2 might be the D (6 bases). The CDR3 extends over 13 amino acids. The V gene lost 1 base and the J gene lost 5 bases, with 8 bases spanning the gap. Germline-derived CDR1 and CDR2 are SGHDT and YYEEEE. The CDR3 coding sequence is TGTGCCAGCAGCTTGAGGCGGGGAGATACGCAGTATTTT. This gives the protein CASSLRRGDTQYF.

The chain combines TRBV6-6 with TRBJ1-5, with unresolved D. The germline gives CDR1 MNHNY, CDR2 SVGAGI (reference sequence). The ends were cut back, 0 bases at V and 2 bases at J, with 11 bases in the middle. The CDR3 is 16 residues long. The CDR3 loop is CASSYSVGQGNQPQHF. DNA of the CDR3: TGTGCCAGCAGTTACTCGGTGGGCCAGGGCAATCAGCCCCAGCATTTT.

The chain combines TRBV6-2 or TRBV6-3 with TRBJ2-7; 7 bases are shared with TRBD1. The trim removed 7 bases at V and 3 bases at J, leaving 12 bases unmatched. CDR1 and CDR2 (germline): MNHEY, SVGEGT. This CDR3 is 15 amino acids long. Here the CDR3 reads CASTPGDSWVYEQYF. The CDR3 DNA is TGTGCCAGCACCCCAGGGGACAGTTGGGTCTACGAGCAGTACTTC.

The chain links TRBV4-3 to TRBJ1-3; D gene unclear. Trimming took off 5 bases at V and 4 bases at J, with 9 bases between the two ends. The CDR3 is made up of 13 amino acids. CDR1 is LGHNA, CDR2 YSLEER, per germline. The CDR3 sequence: CASSVRLGNTIYF. CDR3 DNA: TGCGCCAGCAGCGTACGTCTAGGAAACACCATATATTTT.

The CDR3 loop is CASSNKRGNQETQYF. CDR3 DNA: TGCGCCAGCAGTAACAAGCGGGGGAACCAAGAGACCCAGTACTTC. The V and J genes are TRBV5-1 and TRBJ2-5; 8 bases map to TRBD2. CDR1 and CDR2 (germline): SGHRS, YFSETQ. With V trimmed by 5 bases and J by 0 bases, 6 bases remained unmatched. The CDR3 runs to 15 residues. Supplemented by reference TRBV5-1 and TRBJ2-5, the full variable domain reads KAGVTQTPRYLIKTRGQQVTLSCSPISGHRSVSWYQQTPGQGLQFLFEYFSETQRNKGNFPGRFSGRQFSNSRSEMNVSTLELGDSALYLCASSNKRGNQETQYFGPGTRLLVL.

The V and J genes are TRBV4-3 and TRBJ1-2; possibly TRBD1 for D (5 bases). Germline CDR1 reads LGHNA; CDR2 reads YSLEER. V gave up 0 bases and J gave up 8 bases, with 7 bases separating them. The CDR3 contains 12 residues. CDR3: CASSQDRVGYTF. The CDR3 region has the DNA TGCGCCAGCAGCCAAGACAGGGTCGGCTACACCTTC.

This clone was found once. V is TRBV28 and J is TRBJ2-1, with 8 bases lining up with TRBD1. The germline CDR1 and CDR2 sequences are MDHEN and SYDVKM. The CDR3 extends over 14 amino acids. The J segment lost 7 bases and the V segment lost 6 bases, leaving 8 bases of the junction unmatched. The CDR3 DNA reads TGTGCCAGCAGCAGCAGGGGGCGAGGGAATGAGCAGTTCTTC. It translates to CASSSRGRGNEQFF.